The source of this TCR beta chain is a study of Ad26.COV2.S vaccination and SARS-CoV-2 variants (dated by TCRdb to the early 2020s). With regard to the full study: Vaccine-arm donors were drawn from COV1001, a multicentre, randomized, double-blind, placebo-controlled phase I-IIa trial of Ad26.COV2.S in healthy adults. Ad26.COV2.S was administered intramuscularly at a dose of 5x10^10 or 1x10^11 viral particles, either as one shot or as two shots given 56 days apart. The specificity and breadth of SARS-CoV-2-reactive T cell receptors after Ad26.COV2.S vaccination were assessed by TCRbeta repertoire sequencing. A total of some 30 samples were included in the TCR-sequenced set, comprising around 20 Ad26.COV2.S vaccine recipients, 5 placebo recipients and 8 SARS-CoV-2 convalescent individuals. Trial participants were randomized into five groups of five: low-dose or high-dose Ad26.COV2.S given once or twice, or placebo on both occasions. Throughout the experiments and outcome assessment, investigators stayed blinded to trial group allocation. What the study reported, not specific to this receptor: Spike-specific TCR breadth was higher in Ad26.COV2.S recipients than in placebo recipients (P = 0.0014). The study was not powered for comparison of responses between vaccine doses or regimens. According to the authors, total T cell responses may have been underestimated by the TCR breadth and depth analyses. After vaccination, spike-specific CD8+ and CD4+ T cell responses were reported to show substantial breadth. Non-spike TCR breadth was comparable between vaccine and placebo recipients, consistent with the vaccine containing only spike.

This clone occurred once. The specificity of this receptor is unknown. There are no base qualities to consult, and no much larger clone falls within one base. The treatment or condition label, as the study defines it: roughly 20 received Ad26.COV2.S at low or high dose, single or two shots; about five received placebo; per-sample allocation not given. Repertoires of vaccine and placebo recipients were sequenced from samples collected on day 63 after the first injection. In Cohort 1b, roughly 25 adults aged 18-55 years were enrolled at a single site in Boston, USA, between 29 July and 7 August 2020. As a vaccine, Ad26.COV2.S was a replication-incompetent adenovirus type 26 vector that expressed a prefusion-stabilized SARS-CoV-2 spike protein derived from the original Wuhan strain. The immunoSEQ Assay was used to sequence TCRbeta CDR3 regions. After extraction, genomic DNA underwent amplification by bias-controlled multiplex PCR, followed by high-throughput sequencing. The authors processed their data as follows. To quantify the absolute abundance of each unique TCRbeta CDR3 region, sequences were collapsed and filtered. T cell fraction was estimated by normalization of TCRbeta template counts to usable DNA, with usable DNA being measured through amplification of reference genes present in all nucleated cells. Repertoire TCRs were annotated as SARS-CoV-2-specific when V gene, CDR3 amino acid sequence and J gene were exactly matched to a known reactive TCR set. The reference SARS-CoV-2 TCR set was derived from MIRA and filtered for enrichment in COVID-19-positive ImmuneCODE repertoires, a step that removed public or cross-reactive TCRs. Based on the MIRA antigens, annotated TCRs were further analysed at the level of specific ORF or position within ORF. Breadth was defined as annotated unique rearrangements over total unique productive rearrangements; depth was the summed frequency of those rearrangements. Group comparisons of TCR breadth used two-sided Wilcoxon rank-sum tests. Drawn from immuneACCESS, this table holds only the in-frame rearrangements with V and J called that TCRdb kept. Clones are partly lost; checked studies trace under half to an unresolved V gene and leave the rest unexplained. The V and J calls and the clone size are those of that table, but D and trimming were determined from the DNA. A total of about 500,000 clones appear in this sample, 70% to 90% of them only once. In total, the top ten clones hold 1.5% to 2% of the sample.

The material sequenced was peripheral blood, taken in a trial of Ad26.COV2.S vaccine versus placebo. This TCR was sampled from a person between 18 and 60 years old who received the Ad26.COV2.S COVID-19 vaccine or a placebo.

The DNA sequence is given as TGTGCCAGCACCCTAGCGGGCCCCAATGAGCAGTTCTTC. Translated, it reads CASTLAGPNEQFF. This sequence uses TRBV28 and TRBJ2-1; 8 bases in the junction line up with TRBD2. The germline V gene supplies CDR1 MDHEN and CDR2 SYDVKM. At the junction V is shortened by 7 bases and J by 6 bases; bases outside the gene matches: 5. The CDR3 holds 13 amino acids from the cysteine to the phenylalanine. Left in the record is the CDR3 DNA by itself, 39 bases read in frame from the first base.